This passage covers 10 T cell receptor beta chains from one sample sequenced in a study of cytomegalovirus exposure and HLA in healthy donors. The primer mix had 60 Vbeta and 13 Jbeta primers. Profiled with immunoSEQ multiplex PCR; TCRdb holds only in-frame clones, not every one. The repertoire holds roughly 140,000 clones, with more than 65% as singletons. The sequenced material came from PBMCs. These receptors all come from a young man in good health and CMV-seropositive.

The CDR3 bases are TGTGCCAGCAGCGTAGACCAGGGGCACTTGAACACCGGGGAGCTGTTTTTT. The encoded protein is CASSVDQGHLNTGELFF. V usage is TRBV9 and J usage is TRBJ2-2, with D possibly TRBD1 on 6 matching bases. In germline, CDR1 is SGDLS, CDR2 YYNGEE. This CDR3 region has 17 residues. V lost 0 bases and J lost 1, with 13 bases in between.

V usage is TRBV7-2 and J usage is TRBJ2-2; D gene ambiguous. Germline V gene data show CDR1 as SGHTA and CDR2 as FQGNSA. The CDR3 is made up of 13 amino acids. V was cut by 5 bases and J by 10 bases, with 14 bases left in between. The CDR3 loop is CASSRSQIVELFF. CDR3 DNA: TGTGCCAGCAGCCGTTCACAAATCGTGGAGCTGTTTTTT.

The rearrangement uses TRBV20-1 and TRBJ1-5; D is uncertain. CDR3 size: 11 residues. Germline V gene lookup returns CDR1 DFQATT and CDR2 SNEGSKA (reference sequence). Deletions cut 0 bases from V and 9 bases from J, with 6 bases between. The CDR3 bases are TGCAGTGCTAGAGATGGCGGGCCCCAGCATTTT. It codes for CSARDGGPQHF.

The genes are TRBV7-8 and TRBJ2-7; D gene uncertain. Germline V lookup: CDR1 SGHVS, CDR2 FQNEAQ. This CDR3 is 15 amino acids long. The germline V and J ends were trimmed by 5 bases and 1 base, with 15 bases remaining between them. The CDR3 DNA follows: TGTGCCAGCAGCACCGAGGCCGTCCGTTCCTACGAGCAGTACTTC. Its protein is CASSTEAVRSYEQYF.

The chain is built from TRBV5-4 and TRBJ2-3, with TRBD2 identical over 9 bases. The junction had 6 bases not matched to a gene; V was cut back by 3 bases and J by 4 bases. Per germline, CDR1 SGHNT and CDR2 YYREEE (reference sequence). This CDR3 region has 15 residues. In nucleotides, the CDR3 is TGTGCCAGCAGCTCATTTATAGCGGGGGCAGATACGCAGTATTTT. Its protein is CASSSFIAGADTQYF.

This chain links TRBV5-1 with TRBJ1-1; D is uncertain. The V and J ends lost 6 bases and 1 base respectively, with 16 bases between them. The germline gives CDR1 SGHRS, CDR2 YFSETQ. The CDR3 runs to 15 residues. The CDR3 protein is CASTILSTGNTEAFF. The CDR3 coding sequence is TGCGCCAGCACCATCCTATCGACGGGGAACACTGAAGCTTTCTTT.

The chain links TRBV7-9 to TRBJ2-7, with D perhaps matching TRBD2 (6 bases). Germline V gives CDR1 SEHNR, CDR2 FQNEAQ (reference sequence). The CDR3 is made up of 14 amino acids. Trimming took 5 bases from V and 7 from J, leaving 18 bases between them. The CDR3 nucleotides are TGTGCCAGCAGCGGACGGGACTCCCACGGAGAGCAGTACTTC. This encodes CASSGRDSHGEQYF.

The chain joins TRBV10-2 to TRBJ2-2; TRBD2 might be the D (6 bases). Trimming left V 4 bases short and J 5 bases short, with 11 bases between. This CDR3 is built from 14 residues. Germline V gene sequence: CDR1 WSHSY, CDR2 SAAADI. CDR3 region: CASSGLARTGELFF. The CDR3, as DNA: TGCGCCAGCAGTGGTCTAGCGCGAACCGGGGAGCTGTTTTTT.

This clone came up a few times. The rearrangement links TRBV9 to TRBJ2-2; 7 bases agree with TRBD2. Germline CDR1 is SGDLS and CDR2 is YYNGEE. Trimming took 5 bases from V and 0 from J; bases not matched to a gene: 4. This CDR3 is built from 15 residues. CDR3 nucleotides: TGTGCCAGCAGGGGGGAGGGTACGAACACCGGGGAGCTGTTTTTT. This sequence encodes CASRGEGTNTGELFF.

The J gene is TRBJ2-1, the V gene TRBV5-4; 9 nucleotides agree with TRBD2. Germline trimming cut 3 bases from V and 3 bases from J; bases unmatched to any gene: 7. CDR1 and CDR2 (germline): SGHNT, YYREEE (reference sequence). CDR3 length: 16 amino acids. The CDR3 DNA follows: TGTGCCAGCAGCTCATTAGCGGGAGCCCTCTACAATGAGCAGTTCTTC. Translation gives CASSSLAGALYNEQFF.